The 22 T cell receptor beta chains listed next were all sequenced from one sample in a study of control samples from healthy donors and cancer patients. Repertoires were generated with immunoSEQ multiplex PCR, while TCRdb's copy carries only in-frame clones and drops some. Of over 50,000 clones in the sample, more than 95% were seen once. The source material was blood. These receptors came from a young woman in good health.

V usage is TRBV6-6 and J usage is TRBJ1-1, with 7 bases lining up with TRBD1. The ends lost 0 bases at V and 3 bases at J; junction bases unmatched: 1. There are 14 residues in the CDR3. Germline V CDR1 and CDR2: MNHNY, SVGAGI (reference sequence). CDR3 sequence: CASSYSGGDTEAFF. For the CDR3, the DNA is TGTGCCAGCAGTTACTCAGGGGGCGACACTGAAGCTTTCTTT.

The gene calls are TRBV11-3 and TRBJ2-2; TRBD1 agrees at 10 bases. The CDR3 extends over 14 amino acids. CDR1 is SGHNT, CDR2 YENEEA, per germline. V lost 3 bases and J lost 6; bases outside the gene matches: 1. The CDR3, as DNA: TGTGCCAGCAGCTTCGGACAGGGGGCCGGGGAGCTGTTTTTT. Translating gives CASSFGQGAGELFF.

This chain links TRBV7-9 with TRBJ2-3; no clear D gene. In germline, CDR1 is SEHNR, CDR2 FQNEAQ (reference sequence). The CDR3 contains 12 residues. Trimming cost V 5 bases and J 4 bases, with 7 bases left between them. This chain's CDR3 is CASSQMADTQYF. CDR3 DNA: TGTGCCAGCAGCCAGATGGCAGATACGCAGTATTTT. Using reference TRBV7-9 and TRBJ2-3 for the parts outside the CDR3, the full variable domain is DTGVSQNPRHKITKRGQNVTFRCDPISEHNRLYWYRQTLGQGPEFLTYFQNEAQLEKSRLLSDRFSAERPKGSFSTLEIQRTEQGDSAMYLCASSQMADTQYFGPGTRLTVL.

This chain joins TRBV7-9 and TRBJ1-1, with 11 bases identical to TRBD1. The CDR3 has 14 residues. Germline V CDR1 and CDR2: SEHNR, FQNEAQ (reference sequence). The V segment lost 5 bases and the J segment 3 bases; nucleotides outside the gene matches: 2. CDR3 amino acids: CASSRDRGDTEAFF. The CDR3 DNA is TGTGCCAGCAGCAGGGACAGGGGGGACACTGAAGCTTTCTTT.

The V and J genes are TRBV18 and TRBJ2-2; 9 bases match TRBD1. Trimming cost V 3 bases and J 7 bases; bases outside gene matches: 6. Per the germline V gene, CDR1 is KGHSH and CDR2 is LQKENI. The CDR3 has 15 residues. Here the CDR3 DNA reads TGTGCCAGCTCACCGGGACAGGGTCGATTCGGGGAGCTGTTTTTT. Translation gives CASSPGQGRFGELFF.

The chain links TRBV6-4 to TRBJ1-2; 7 nucleotides line up with TRBD1. The V gene's germline CDR1 is MRHNA and CDR2 SNTAGT. CDR3 length equals 16 residues. Trimming took 2 bases from V and 4 from J; bases not matched to a gene: 10. CDR3 in amino acids: CASSDRGTVTIYGYTF. The CDR3 nucleotides are TGTGCCAGCAGTGACAGGGGGACAGTGACTATCTATGGCTACACCTTC.

The count of this clone is one. V is TRBV2 and J is TRBJ2-3, with 12 bases identical to TRBD2. In germline, CDR1 is SNHLY, CDR2 FYNNEI. The CDR3 consists of 15 residues. V lost 9 bases and J lost 2; bases outside the gene matches: 6. The CDR3 here is CASTRTSGVTDTQYF. The CDR3 nucleotides read TGTGCCAGTACTCGGACTAGCGGGGTCACAGATACGCAGTATTTT. Looking up the rest from reference TRBV2 and TRBJ2-3 gives the full variable domain: EPEVTQTPSHQVTQMGQEVILRCVPISNHLYFYWYRQILGQKVEFLVSFYNNEISEKSEIFDDQFSVERPDGSNFTLKIRSTKLEDSAMYFCASTRTSGVTDTQYFGPGTRLTVL.

In its sample, this clone was seen once. The chain uses TRBV29-1 and TRBJ1-1; D ambiguous. With 6 bases removed from V and 1 base from J, the gap between germline ends came to 12 bases. CDR1 and CDR2 from the germline V gene are SQVTM and ANQGSEA. This CDR3 is 13 amino acids long. The CDR3 is CSVFTWSNTEAFF. The CDR3 region has the DNA TGCAGCGTATTTACCTGGTCGAACACTGAAGCTTTCTTT.

The chain couples TRBV5-1 to TRBJ1-5; D unclear. The CDR3 sequence is 15 residues long. Germline loops: CDR1 SGHRS, CDR2 YFSETQ. V gave up 0 bases and J gave up 0 bases, with 7 bases separating them. CDR3 coding DNA: TGCGCCAGCAGCTTGGGACCGTATAGCAATCAGCCCCAGCATTTT. Protein sequence: CASSLGPYSNQPQHF.

This chain joins TRBV20-1 and TRBJ1-1; D is unresolved. The V end was cut by 3 bases, the J end by 6 bases, with 5 bases between. Germline CDR1 DFQATT, CDR2 SNEGSKA (reference sequence). The length of the CDR3 is 10 residues. This chain's CDR3 is CSASSAEAFF. The DNA of the CDR3 is TGCAGTGCTAGCTCCGCTGAAGCTTTCTTT.

This rearrangement joins TRBV7-2 to TRBJ1-3, with TRBD1 matching over 7 bases. V shed 3 bases, J shed 4 bases, and the junction held 6 bases outside the gene matches. Germline loops: CDR1 SGHTA, CDR2 FQGNSA. The CDR3 spans 15 residues. Here the CDR3 DNA reads TGTGCCAGCAGCTTCAGACAGGGTCGGGGAAACACCATATATTTT. Protein: CASSFRQGRGNTIYF.

Details on this clone: Other DNA sequences from this sample encode an identical CDR3 as well. The V call is TRBV4-1, the J call TRBJ1-2; D is perhaps TRBD1 (6 bases). Trimming shortened V by 0 bases and J by 4 bases, and 18 bases separated the two germline ends. The CDR3 is made up of 17 amino acids. Germline CDR1 and CDR2: MGHRA and YSYEKL. Here the CDR3 DNA reads TGCGCCAGCAGCCAAGAGGGGGCGCGGAACGGGGGCTATGGCTACACCTTC. This sequence encodes CASSQEGARNGGYGYTF.

This chain links TRBV29-1 with TRBJ2-5, with 10 positions matching TRBD2. The V gene's germline CDR1 is SQVTM and CDR2 ANQGSEA. The CDR3 totals 15 residues. The J segment lost 5 bases and the V segment lost 7 bases, leaving 13 bases of the junction unmatched. This chain's CDR3 is CSARISGGASETQYF. The CDR3 bases are TGCAGCGCGAGGATAAGCGGGGGGGCGTCCGAGACCCAGTACTTC.

The rearrangement links TRBV10-1 to TRBJ1-1; 7 nucleotides match TRBD1. V shed 2 bases and J 11 bases; nucleotides not matched to a gene: 5. Germline CDR1 reads WNHNN; CDR2 reads SYGVQD (reference sequence). This CDR3 contains 12 residues. The CDR3 sequence is CASSEPAGQAFF. The DNA for the CDR3 is TGCGCCAGCAGTGAGCCCGCGGGACAGGCTTTCTTT.

The chain couples TRBV5-1 to TRBJ2-2; the D gene is possibly TRBD1 (5 bases). In germline, CDR1 is SGHRS, CDR2 YFSETQ. The CDR3 is 15 amino acids. V lost 1 base and J 4 bases, leaving 11 bases between the germline ends. In nucleotides, the CDR3 is TGCGCCAGCAGCTTGTCCAGGGTGACCACCGGGGAGCTGTTTTTT. Amino acids: CASSLSRVTTGELFF.

This chain links TRBV4-1 with TRBJ1-2, with D perhaps TRBD1 (5 bases). The CDR3 spans 15 residues. The V end lost 3 bases, the J end lost 8 bases, and 19 bases lay between the germline ends. The germline V gene has CDR1 MGHRA and CDR2 YSYEKL. The CDR3 sequence: CASSHRLGELEGYTF. The CDR3 nucleotides read TGCGCCAGCAGCCATCGTCTAGGGGAATTGGAGGGCTACACCTTC.

J is TRBJ2-4 and V is TRBV5-1, with D perhaps assigned TRBD1 or TRBD2 (6 bases each). Germline loops: CDR1 SGHRS, CDR2 YFSETQ. CDR3 length: 13 residues. V lost 4 bases, J lost 8 bases, and 13 bases lay in between. In DNA form, the CDR3 reads TGCGCCAGCAGCCGTAACAGGGAGGACATTCAGTACTTC. Its translation: CASSRNREDIQYF.

The rearrangement links TRBV29-1 to TRBJ2-7; D is ambiguous. V was clipped by 6 bases and J by 6 bases, with 12 bases between them. The CDR3 runs to 11 residues. Germline lookup yields CDR1 SQVTM and CDR2 ANQGSEA. The CDR3 DNA follows: TGCAGCGTCCTAGACATGGGCGAGCAGTACTTC. This sequence encodes CSVLDMGEQYF.

CDR3 sequence reads: CASSSYRGLNTEAFF. The CDR3 region has the DNA TGTGCCAGCAGTTCGTACAGGGGACTGAACACTGAAGCTTTCTTT. This chain uses TRBV28 with TRBJ1-1; 7 positions match TRBD1. The CDR3 has 15 residues. V was pared by 4 bases and J by 0 bases, with 5 bases of the junction left unmatched. CDR1 and CDR2 (germline): MDHEN, SYDVKM. Together with reference TRBV28 and TRBJ1-1, the CDR3 gives the full variable domain: DVKVTQSSRYLVKRTGEKVFLECVQDMDHENMFWYRQDPGLGLRLIYFSYDVKMKEKGDIPEGYSVSREKKERFSLILESASTNQTSMYLCASSSYRGLNTEAFFGQGTRLTVV.

The chain carries TRBV4-1 and TRBJ1-5, with D uncertain. Looked up from germline, CDR1 is MGHRA and CDR2 is YSYEKL. The CDR3 totals 14 residues. Trimming removed 3 bases from V and 1 base from J, with 7 bases in between. CDR3 region: CASSQDESNQPQHF. In DNA form, the CDR3 reads TGCGCCAGCAGCCAGGACGAGAGCAATCAGCCCCAGCATTTT.

This chain uses TRBV5-1 with TRBJ2-3; D is ambiguous. V dropped 4 bases and J dropped 2 bases, with 11 bases sitting between them. The CDR3 extends over 14 amino acids. The V gene's germline CDR1 is SGHRS and CDR2 YFSETQ. CDR3 protein: CASSPPVITDTQYF. The CDR3 DNA reads as TGCGCCAGCAGCCCTCCCGTGATCACAGATACGCAGTATTTT. Full variable domain (rest looked up from reference TRBV5-1 and TRBJ2-3): KAGVTQTPRYLIKTRGQQVTLSCSPISGHRSVSWYQQTPGQGLQFLFEYFSETQRNKGNFPGRFSGRQFSNSRSEMNVSTLELGDSALYLCASSPPVITDTQYFGPGTRLTVL.

In its sample, this clone was seen once. The chain links TRBV7-8 to TRBJ1-5; D is perhaps TRBD1 (6 bases). CDR1 and CDR2 (germline): SGHVS, FQNEAQ. V was clipped by 1 base and J by 3 bases, with 7 bases between them. This CDR3 region has 14 residues. In nucleotides, the CDR3 is TGTGCCAGCAGCTTAGACAGGGTCAATCAGCCCCAGCATTTT. Translating gives CASSLDRVNQPQHF.